This entry lists 21 T cell receptor beta chains sequenced from one sample in a study of blood T cell repertoires in COVID-19. The table came from immunoSEQ multiplex PCR; TCRdb's copy has only in-frame clones and leaves some out. This repertoire shows roughly 68,000 clones, 75% to 85% found once; its top ten account for roughly 20%. The sequencing input was peripheral blood. All receptors derive from a man aged 45-65 years with acute or convalescent COVID-19.

The chain employs TRBV2 and TRBJ1-3; D call uncertain. V was shortened by 3 bases and J by 6 bases, with 9 bases between the two germline ends. The CDR3 has 13 amino acids. Germline CDR1 SNHLY, CDR2 FYNNEI. CDR3 sequence: CASSDAYQNTIYF. CDR3 nucleotides: TGTGCCAGCAGTGATGCCTATCAAAACACCATATATTTT.

There are a few counts of this clone. The V call is TRBV29-1, the J call TRBJ1-3; D possibly corresponds to TRBD1 (6 bases). The germline V gene has CDR1 SQVTM and CDR2 ANQGSEA. Trimming shortened V by 8 bases and J by 0 bases, and 11 bases separated the two germline ends. The CDR3 has 13 amino acids. The CDR3 DNA reads TGCAGCTTGGGGGCGAGCTCTGGAAACACCATATATTTT. Its translation is CSLGASSGNTIYF. The full variable domain, with the rest looked up from reference TRBV29-1 and TRBJ1-3, is SAVISQKPSRDICQRGTSLTIQCQVDSQVTMMFWYRQQPGQSLTLIATANQGSEATYESGFVIDKFPISRPNLTFSTLTVSNMSPEDSSIYLCSLGASSGNTIYFGEGSWLTVV.

The chain combines TRBV4-1 with TRBJ1-5; D gene uncertain. Trimming left V 0 bases short and J 7 bases short, with 10 bases between. In germline, CDR1 is MGHRA, CDR2 YSYEKL. The CDR3 has 14 amino acids. The CDR3 loop is CASSQDRRGQPQHF. The CDR3 DNA reads as TGCGCCAGCAGCCAAGATCGGCGGGGACAGCCCCAGCATTTT.

The V call is TRBV6-6, the J call TRBJ2-7, with 10 bases lining up with TRBD2. The CDR3 is 16 residues long. Germline V gene data show CDR1 as MNHNY and CDR2 as SVGAGI (reference sequence). Trimming cost V 8 bases and J 3 bases; bases outside gene matches: 13. The CDR3: CASGSARSGGVYEQYF. The CDR3 DNA reads as TGTGCCAGCGGGTCCGCTCGAAGCGGGGGGGTCTACGAGCAGTACTTC.

The V call is TRBV6-1, the J call TRBJ1-2; 12 positions match TRBD1. The CDR3 has 17 residues. Germline lookup yields CDR1 MNHNS and CDR2 SASEGT. The junction had 13 bases not matched to a gene; V was cut back by 3 bases and J by 8 bases. The CDR3 spells CASSDLPRGTGGWGYTF. CDR3 nucleotides: TGTGCCAGCAGTGATCTACCGAGGGGGACAGGGGGCTGGGGCTACACCTTC.

This clone was observed a single time. The chain carries TRBV5-4 and TRBJ2-7, with D perhaps matching TRBD1 (5 bases). V was clipped by 0 bases and J by 1 base, with 11 bases between them. CDR1 and CDR2 from the germline V gene are SGHNT and YYREEE (reference sequence). The CDR3 is made up of 15 amino acids. The DNA for the CDR3 is TGTGCCAGCAGCTTGGTAGGGGCCTCGTCCTACGAGCAGTACTTC. This gives the protein CASSLVGASSYEQYF.

This clone is a singleton in its sample. The chain uses TRBV5-1 and TRBJ1-1, with 7 bases aligning to TRBD1. CDR3 size: 16 residues. Germline V gene sequence: CDR1 SGHRS, CDR2 YFSETQ. V dropped 0 bases and J dropped 1; count of bases not matched to a gene: 6. CDR3 DNA sequence: TGCGCCAGCAGCTTGGAAACAGGGGCCGGGAACACTGAAGCTTTCTTT. Encoded protein: CASSLETGAGNTEAFF.

V gene TRBV6-4 combines with J gene TRBJ2-1; D perhaps matches TRBD2 (5 bases). Trimming stripped 0 bases from V and 0 bases from J, with 9 bases between. This CDR3 region has 16 residues. The germline CDR1 and CDR2 sequences are MRHNA and SNTAGT. As DNA, the CDR3 is TGTGCCAGCAGTGACTCGTCTAGCAGCTCCTACAATGAGCAGTTCTTC. Its translation: CASSDSSSSSYNEQFF.

The V call is TRBV5-1, the J call TRBJ2-5, with D possibly matching TRBD2 (6 bases). V was shortened by 2 bases and J by 3 bases, with 8 bases between the two germline ends. Germline CDR1 reads SGHRS; CDR2 reads YFSETQ. There are 13 residues in the CDR3. The CDR3 reads CASSFGEEETQYF. CDR3 DNA sequence: TGCGCCAGCAGCTTTGGGGAGGAAGAGACCCAGTACTTC.

The gene calls are TRBV7-2 and TRBJ1-2; D ambiguous. In germline, CDR1 is SGHTA, CDR2 FQGNSA. V was cut by 0 bases and J by 6 bases, with 8 bases left in between. CDR3 length equals 13 residues. The chain's CDR3 is CASSLALRDGYTF. The CDR3 bases are TGTGCCAGCAGCTTAGCCCTGAGAGATGGCTACACCTTC.

CDR3 sequence (DNA): TGTGCCAGCAGTGTCAAAACAGGGTCTGGGGCCAACGTCCTGACTTTC. Amino acid sequence: CASSVKTGSGANVLTF. The chain carries TRBV25-1 and TRBJ2-6; D might be TRBD1 (6 bases). Germline CDR1 reads MGHDK; CDR2 reads SYGVNS. V was shortened by 4 bases and J by 1 base, with 11 bases between the two germline ends. The CDR3 totals 16 residues.

CDR3: CASNRGGYGYTF. CDR3 sequence (DNA): TGTGCCAGCAACCGGGGGGGCTATGGCTACACCTTC. The chain is built from TRBV2 and TRBJ1-2; D is perhaps TRBD1 (5 bases). The germline V gene has CDR1 SNHLY and CDR2 FYNNEI. CDR3 size: 12 residues. The V gene lost 7 bases and the J gene lost 4 bases, with 10 bases spanning the gap.

This clone was counted a single time. The chain has TRBV2 and TRBJ2-5, with TRBD2 matching 9 bases. Germline CDR1 SNHLY, CDR2 FYNNEI. V gave up 3 bases and J gave up 5 bases; unmatched junction bases: 13. CDR3 length: 17 residues. In DNA form, the CDR3 reads TGTGCCAGCAGTGAGAGGCGGTGGCTAGCGGGGAGGGAGACCCAGTACTTC. Translation: CASSERRWLAGRETQYF.

The V call is TRBV29-1, the J call TRBJ1-1; D is unclear. In germline, CDR1 is SQVTM, CDR2 ANQGSEA. The CDR3 loop spans 12 amino acids. Deletions cut 5 bases from V and 0 bases from J, with 7 bases between. The CDR3 is CSVSVLNTEAFF. In DNA, the CDR3 is TGCAGCGTTTCGGTGCTGAACACTGAAGCTTTCTTT.

This clone came up a few times. This rearrangement joins TRBV29-1 to TRBJ2-2; 9 bases map to TRBD2. Trimming cost V 2 bases and J 8 bases; bases outside gene matches: 3. From germline, CDR1 is SQVTM and CDR2 ANQGSEA. The CDR3 is made up of 13 amino acids. CDR3 loop: CSVETTSGGELFF. The CDR3 DNA follows: TGCAGCGTTGAAACTACTAGCGGGGGGGAGCTGTTTTTT.

V gene TRBV5-1 combines with J gene TRBJ2-1; TRBD2 aligns across 10 bases. V dropped 1 base and J dropped 2; count of bases not matched to a gene: 9. CDR1 and CDR2 from the germline V gene are SGHRS and YFSETQ. The CDR3 contains 18 residues. CDR3 sequence reads: CASSLLGAGGPPYNEQFF. The DNA for the CDR3 is TGCGCCAGCAGCTTGCTGGGAGCGGGGGGGCCCCCCTACAATGAGCAGTTCTTC.

V usage is TRBV3-1 (or the pseudogene TRBV3-2) and J usage is TRBJ2-7; 7 nucleotides line up with TRBD2. V was clipped by 0 bases and J by 3 bases; unmatched bases: 5. The CDR3 totals 15 residues. Germline V gene data show CDR1 as LGHDT and CDR2 as YNNKEL (reference sequence). CDR3 DNA sequence: TGTGCCAGCAGCCAAGATTGGGGGGGTGGCTACGAGCAGTACTTC. It is translated as CASSQDWGGGYEQYF.

The chain has TRBV7-3 and TRBJ2-3; the D gene is possibly TRBD2 (5 bases). The CDR3 length is 15 residues. Trimming left V 3 bases short and J 1 base short, with 11 bases between. The germline V gene encodes CDR1 SGHTA and CDR2 FQGTGA. CDR3 in amino acids: CASSFRGPGTDTQYF. The CDR3 DNA follows: TGTGCCAGCAGCTTTCGAGGGCCTGGCACAGATACGCAGTATTTT.

This clone was seen a handful of times. This chain uses TRBV7-9 with TRBJ2-7; TRBD1 aligns across 8 bases. After removal of 4 bases from V and 1 base from J, the junction contained 6 bases not matched to a gene. This CDR3 contains 15 residues. Germline V gene data show CDR1 as SEHNR and CDR2 as FQNEAQ (reference sequence). This CDR3 is CASSSDRVSSYEQYF. The CDR3 DNA reads TGTGCCAGCAGCTCGGACAGGGTGAGTTCCTACGAGCAGTACTTC. The whole variable domain, remainder taken from reference TRBV7-9 and TRBJ2-7, is DTGVSQNPRHKITKRGQNVTFRCDPISEHNRLYWYRQTLGQGPEFLTYFQNEAQLEKSRLLSDRFSAERPKGSFSTLEIQRTEQGDSAMYLCASSSDRVSSYEQYFGPGTRLTVT.

There are a few counts of this clone. This chain uses TRBV5-4 with TRBJ2-5; possibly TRBD2 for D (5 bases). Germline CDR1 SGHNT, CDR2 YYREEE (reference sequence). V was clipped by 2 bases and J by 0 bases, with 11 bases between them. The CDR3 is 15 amino acids. This CDR3 reads CASSFQRGNQETQYF. DNA for the CDR3: TGTGCCAGCAGCTTTCAAAGAGGGAACCAAGAGACCCAGTACTTC.

The rearrangement links TRBV3-1 (or the pseudogene TRBV3-2) to TRBJ2-3; 9 positions agree with TRBD2. Looked up from germline, CDR1 is LGHDT and CDR2 is YNNKEL (reference sequence). J was trimmed by 4 bases and V by 0 bases; bases with no gene match: 8. The CDR3 contains 17 residues. For the CDR3, the DNA is TGTGCCAGCAGCCAAGAGGGCGGGGGGGCCGAGGCAGATACGCAGTATTTT. Amino acid sequence: CASSQEGGGAEADTQYF.